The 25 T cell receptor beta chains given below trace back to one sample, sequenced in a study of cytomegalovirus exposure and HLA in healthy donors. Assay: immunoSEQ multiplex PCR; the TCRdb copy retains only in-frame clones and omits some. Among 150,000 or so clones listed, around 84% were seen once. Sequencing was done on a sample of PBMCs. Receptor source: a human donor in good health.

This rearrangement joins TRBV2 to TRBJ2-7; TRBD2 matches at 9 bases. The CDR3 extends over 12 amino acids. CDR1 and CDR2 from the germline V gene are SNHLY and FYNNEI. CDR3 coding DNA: TGTGCAAGTAGCGGGAGTGGTAACGAGCAGTACTTC. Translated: CASSGSGNEQYF.

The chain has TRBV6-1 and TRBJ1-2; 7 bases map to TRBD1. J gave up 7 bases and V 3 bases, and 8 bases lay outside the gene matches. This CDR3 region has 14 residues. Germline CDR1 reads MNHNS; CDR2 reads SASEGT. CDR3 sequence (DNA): TGTGCCAGCAGTGATAGGGGGCCCCTTTCTGGCTACACCTTC. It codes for CASSDRGPLSGYTF.

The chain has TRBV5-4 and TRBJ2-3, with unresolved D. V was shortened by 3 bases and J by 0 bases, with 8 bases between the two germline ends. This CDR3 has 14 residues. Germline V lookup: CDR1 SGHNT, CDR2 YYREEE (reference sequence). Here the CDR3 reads CASSSTFSTDTQYF. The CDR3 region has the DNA TGTGCCAGCAGCTCTACCTTTAGCACAGATACGCAGTATTTT.

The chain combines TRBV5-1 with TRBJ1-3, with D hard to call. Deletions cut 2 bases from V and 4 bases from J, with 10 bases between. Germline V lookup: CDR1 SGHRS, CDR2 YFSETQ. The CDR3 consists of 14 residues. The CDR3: CASSLSTLGNTIYF. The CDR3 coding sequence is TGCGCCAGCAGCTTAAGTACGCTAGGAAACACCATATATTTT.

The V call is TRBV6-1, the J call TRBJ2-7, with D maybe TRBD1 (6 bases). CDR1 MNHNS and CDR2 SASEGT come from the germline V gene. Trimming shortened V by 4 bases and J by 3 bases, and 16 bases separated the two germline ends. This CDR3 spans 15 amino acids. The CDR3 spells CASSVTPGHLYEQYF. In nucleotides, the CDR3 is TGTGCCAGCAGTGTAACCCCGGGACATCTCTACGAGCAGTACTTC.

This CDR3 reads CASSVQGYHEQYF. The CDR3 DNA is TGTGCCAGCAGTGTTCAGGGGTACCACGAGCAGTACTTC. This chain links TRBV27 with TRBJ2-7, with D possibly TRBD1 on 6 matching bases. Germline values: CDR1 MNHEY, CDR2 SMNVEV (reference sequence). Trimming shortened V by 5 bases and J by 5 bases, and 13 bases separated the two germline ends. The CDR3 loop spans 13 amino acids.

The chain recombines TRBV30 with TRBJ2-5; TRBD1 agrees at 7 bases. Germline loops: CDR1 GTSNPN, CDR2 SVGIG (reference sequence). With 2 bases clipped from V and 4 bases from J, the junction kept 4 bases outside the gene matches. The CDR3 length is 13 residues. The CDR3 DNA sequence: TGTGCCTGGAGTAAGACAGGGATAGAGACCCAGTACTTC. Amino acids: CAWSKTGIETQYF.

The CDR3 loop reads CASSVTSRTDTQYF. CDR3 sequence (DNA): TGTGCCAGCAGTGTGACTAGCCGTACAGATACGCAGTATTTT. This rearrangement joins TRBV6-1 to TRBJ2-3, with 7 bases identical to TRBD2. V shed 4 bases, J shed 3 bases, and the junction held 4 bases outside the gene matches. The CDR3 has 14 amino acids. Per the germline V gene, CDR1 is MNHNS and CDR2 is SASEGT.

CDR3 coding DNA: TGTGCCAGCAGATCTGGACTAGAAGCTTCCTACAATGAGCAGTTCTTC. This sequence encodes CASRSGLEASYNEQFF. The chain employs TRBV5-4 and TRBJ2-1; 7 bases match TRBD2. Trimming took 5 bases from V and 1 from J; bases not matched to a gene: 9. Per germline, CDR1 SGHNT and CDR2 YYREEE (reference sequence). CDR3 size: 16 residues.

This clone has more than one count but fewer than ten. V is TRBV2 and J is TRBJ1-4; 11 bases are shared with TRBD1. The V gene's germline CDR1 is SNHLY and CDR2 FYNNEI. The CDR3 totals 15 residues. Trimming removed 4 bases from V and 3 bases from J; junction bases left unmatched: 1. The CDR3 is CASSGDRGSNEKLFF. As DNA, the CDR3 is TGTGCCAGCAGTGGGGACAGGGGGTCTAATGAAAAACTGTTTTTT.

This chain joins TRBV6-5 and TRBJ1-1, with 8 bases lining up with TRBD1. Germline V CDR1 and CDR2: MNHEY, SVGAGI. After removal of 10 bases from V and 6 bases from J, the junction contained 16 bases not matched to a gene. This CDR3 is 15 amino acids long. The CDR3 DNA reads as TGTGCCACCTGGACAGGGAAATTGTTACGGTCTGAAGCTTTCTTT. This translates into CATWTGKLLRSEAFF.

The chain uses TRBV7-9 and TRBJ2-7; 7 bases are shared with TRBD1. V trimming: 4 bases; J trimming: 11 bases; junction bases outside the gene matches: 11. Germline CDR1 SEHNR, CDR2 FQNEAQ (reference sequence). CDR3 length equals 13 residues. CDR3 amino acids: CASSSGQPQGKYF. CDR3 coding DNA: TGTGCCAGCAGCTCGGGACAGCCCCAGGGGAAGTACTTC.

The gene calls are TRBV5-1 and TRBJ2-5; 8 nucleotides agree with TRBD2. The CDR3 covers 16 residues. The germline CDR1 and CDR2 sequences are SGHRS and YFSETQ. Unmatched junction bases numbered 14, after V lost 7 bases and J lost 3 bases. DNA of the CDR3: TGCGCCAGCCGCTCCGGGTCGGGAGGGTCTAAAGAGACCCAGTACTTC. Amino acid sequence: CASRSGSGGSKETQYF.

In nucleotides, the CDR3 is TGTGCCAGCAGCTTTCAGACAAACACTGAAGCTTTCTTT. Residues: CASSFQTNTEAFF. The chain recombines TRBV11-1 with TRBJ1-1; D call uncertain. CDR1 and CDR2 (germline): SGHAT, FQDESV (reference sequence). This CDR3 is 13 amino acids long. Trimming took off 3 bases at V and 2 bases at J, with 7 bases between the two ends.

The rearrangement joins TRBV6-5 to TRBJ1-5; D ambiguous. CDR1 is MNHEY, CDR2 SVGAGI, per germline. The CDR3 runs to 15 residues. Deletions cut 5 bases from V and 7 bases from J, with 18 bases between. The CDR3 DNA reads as TGTGCCAGCAGTCGGGAAGGGCCTACTGGCCAGCCCCAGCATTTT. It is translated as CASSREGPTGQPQHF.

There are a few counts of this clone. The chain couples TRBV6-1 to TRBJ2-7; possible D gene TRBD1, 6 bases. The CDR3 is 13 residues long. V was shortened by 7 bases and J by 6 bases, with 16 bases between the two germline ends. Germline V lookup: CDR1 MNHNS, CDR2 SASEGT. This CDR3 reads CASNDPGTTEQYF. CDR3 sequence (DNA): TGTGCCAGCAACGATCCTGGGACAACCGAGCAGTACTTC.

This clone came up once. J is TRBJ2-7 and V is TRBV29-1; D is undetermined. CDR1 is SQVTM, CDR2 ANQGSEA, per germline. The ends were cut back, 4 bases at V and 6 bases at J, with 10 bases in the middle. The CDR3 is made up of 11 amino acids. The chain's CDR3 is CSVAGQTEQYF. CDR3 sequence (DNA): TGCAGCGTTGCAGGCCAAACCGAGCAGTACTTC.

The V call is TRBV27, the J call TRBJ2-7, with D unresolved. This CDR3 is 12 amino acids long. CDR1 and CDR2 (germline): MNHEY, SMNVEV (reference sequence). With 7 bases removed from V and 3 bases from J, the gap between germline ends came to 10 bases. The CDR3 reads CASKGGHYEQYF. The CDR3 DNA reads TGTGCCAGCAAAGGCGGCCACTACGAGCAGTACTTC.

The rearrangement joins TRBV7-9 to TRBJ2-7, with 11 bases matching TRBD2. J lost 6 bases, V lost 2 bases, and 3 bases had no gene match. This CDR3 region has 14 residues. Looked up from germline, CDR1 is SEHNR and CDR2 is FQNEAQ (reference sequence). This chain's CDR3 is CASSLTSGSGEQYF. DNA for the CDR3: TGTGCCAGCAGCTTAACTAGCGGGAGTGGCGAGCAGTACTTC.

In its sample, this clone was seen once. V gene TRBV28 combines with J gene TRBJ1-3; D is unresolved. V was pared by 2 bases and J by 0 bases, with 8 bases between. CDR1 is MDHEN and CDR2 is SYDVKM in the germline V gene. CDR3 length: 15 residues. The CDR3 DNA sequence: TGTGCCAGCAGTTTAGACGGGAGCTCTGGAAACACCATATATTTT. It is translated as CASSLDGSSGNTIYF.

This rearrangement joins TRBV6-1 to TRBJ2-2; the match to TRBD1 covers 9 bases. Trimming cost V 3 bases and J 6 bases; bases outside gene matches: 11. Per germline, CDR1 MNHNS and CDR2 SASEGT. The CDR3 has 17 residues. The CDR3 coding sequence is TGTGCCAGCAGTGATATAGACAGGGGGTTGTCTTCCGGGGAGCTGTTTTTT. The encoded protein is CASSDIDRGLSSGELFF.

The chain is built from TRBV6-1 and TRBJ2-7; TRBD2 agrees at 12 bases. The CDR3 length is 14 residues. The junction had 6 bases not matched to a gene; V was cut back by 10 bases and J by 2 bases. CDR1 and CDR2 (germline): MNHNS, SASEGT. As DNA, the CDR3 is TGTGCCACGCTAGCGGGAGGGCCTCCCTACGAGCAGTACTTC. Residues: CATLAGGPPYEQYF.

Written as DNA, the CDR3 is TGTGCCAGCAGTGAAGTGATCGGGGATGGGGGCGCGGCCCAGCATTTT. Its translation: CASSEVIGDGGAAQHF. This chain links TRBV6-1 with TRBJ1-5; D may be TRBD1 (6 bases). Germline CDR1 and CDR2: MNHNS and SASEGT. Deletions cut 1 base from V and 11 bases from J, with 21 bases between. CDR3 size: 16 residues.

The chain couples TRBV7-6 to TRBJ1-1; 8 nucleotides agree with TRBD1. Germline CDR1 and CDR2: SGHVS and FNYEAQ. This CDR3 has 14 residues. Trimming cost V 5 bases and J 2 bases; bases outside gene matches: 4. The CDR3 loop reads CASSPGQVNTEAFF. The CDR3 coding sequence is TGTGCCAGCAGCCCGGGACAGGTTAACACTGAAGCTTTCTTT.

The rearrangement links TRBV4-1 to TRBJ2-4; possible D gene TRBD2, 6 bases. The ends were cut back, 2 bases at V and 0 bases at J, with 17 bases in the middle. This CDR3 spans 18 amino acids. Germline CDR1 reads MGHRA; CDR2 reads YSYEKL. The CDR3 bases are TGCGCCAGCAGCCAACCAGGAATGGGGGGACTAGCCAAAAACATTCAGTACTTC. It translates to CASSQPGMGGLAKNIQYF.